Presented here are 12 T cell receptor beta chains from one specimen sequenced in a study of blood T cell repertoires in COVID-19 (dated by TCRdb to about 2020). The receptor library was made with the immunoSEQ multiplex PCR assay. TCRdb retrieved this table from immuneACCESS and kept in-frame rearrangements only. Not all clones are present; in checked studies, unresolved V genes account for under half, and no reason is known for the remainder. Recorded for this sample are over 250,000 clones; over 75% of them occurred a single time. Together, the top ten hold roughly 1.1% of the sample. The sample comprised PBMCs or T cells enriched from blood (not recorded which). Receptors were obtained from a woman under 40 who had recovered from COVID-19.

The chain is built from TRBV25-1 and TRBJ2-1; possibly TRBD2 for D (5 bases). The germline V gene has CDR1 MGHDK and CDR2 SYGVNS. V lost 5 bases, J lost 4 bases, and 12 bases lay in between. The CDR3 loop spans 14 amino acids. CDR3 sequence reads: CASSKDGIYNEQFF. CDR3 nucleotides: TGTGCCAGCAGTAAGGACGGGATTTACAATGAGCAGTTCTTC. The full variable domain, in which reference TRBV25-1 and TRBJ2-1 provide the parts outside the CDR3, is EADIYQTPRYLVIGTGKKITLECSQTMGHDKMYWYQQDPGMELHLIHYSYGVNSTEKGDLSSESTVSRIRTEHFPLTLESARPSHTSQYLCASSKDGIYNEQFFGPGTRLTVL.

This clone was found once. The chain links TRBV28 to TRBJ1-2; the match to TRBD1 covers 7 bases. The junction had 13 bases not matched to a gene; V was cut back by 6 bases and J by 6 bases. The germline V gene has CDR1 MDHEN and CDR2 SYDVKM. The CDR3 runs to 15 residues. CDR3 DNA: TGTGCCAGCAGCCCCTCAGGGGGAGTCCATCATGGCTACACCTTC. Amino acids: CASSPSGGVHHGYTF.

The genes are TRBV3-1 (or the pseudogene TRBV3-2) and TRBJ1-6; TRBD1 matches at 8 bases. The germline gives CDR1 LGHDT, CDR2 YNNKEL (reference sequence). The CDR3 runs 15 residues. V trimming: 3 bases; J trimming: 9 bases; junction bases outside the gene matches: 7. The CDR3 sequence is CASSQQGAISSPLHF. CDR3 nucleotides: TGTGCCAGCAGCCAGCAGGGGGCGATAAGTTCACCCCTCCACTTT.

This chain links TRBV6-2 or TRBV6-3 with TRBJ1-5, with D perhaps matching TRBD1 (5 bases). V lost 0 bases and J 3 bases, leaving 15 bases between the germline ends. The CDR3 spans 17 residues. Germline CDR1 is MNHEY and CDR2 is SVGEGT. CDR3 sequence: CASSYSKTPGDNQPQHF. CDR3 bases: TGTGCCAGCAGTTACTCGAAAACACCGGGGGACAATCAGCCCCAGCATTTT.

The chain employs TRBV2 and TRBJ2-1, with D possibly being TRBD1 (6 bases). Germline V CDR1 and CDR2: SNHLY, FYNNEI. This CDR3 comprises 14 residues. The V end lost 6 bases, the J end lost 2 bases, and 11 bases lay between the germline ends. The CDR3 bases are TGTGCCAGCAGACAGGGAGCGGCCTACAATGAGCAGTTCTTC. It encodes CASRQGAAYNEQFF.

The chain joins TRBV5-4 to TRBJ2-1, with 8 bases matching TRBD2. Unmatched junction bases numbered 4, after V lost 2 bases and J lost 3 bases. The CDR3 spans 15 residues. Germline V gene sequence: CDR1 SGHNT, CDR2 YYREEE (reference sequence). CDR3 in amino acids: CASSFKREFYNEQFF. The CDR3 DNA sequence: TGTGCCAGCAGCTTCAAGCGGGAGTTCTACAATGAGCAGTTCTTC.

V usage is TRBV10-2 and J usage is TRBJ1-1, with D possibly matching TRBD1 (5 bases). Between the trimmed V and J ends, which lost 2 bases and 11 bases, there was a span of 15 bases. CDR1 is WSHSY, CDR2 SAAADI, per germline. The CDR3 length is 13 residues. CDR3 nucleotides: TGCGCCAGCAGTGAGGAGGAGGGGCTAAGGGCTTTCTTT. It yields the protein CASSEEEGLRAFF.

The J gene is TRBJ2-1, the V gene TRBV6-1; 9 positions match TRBD2. Trimming cost V 3 bases and J 8 bases; bases outside gene matches: 11. Germline CDR1 and CDR2: MNHNS and SASEGT. The CDR3 contains 16 residues. CDR3 coding DNA: TGTGCCAGCAGTGAGTTTCTTAGCGGGAGTGGGGATGAGCAGTTCTTC. It specifies CASSEFLSGSGDEQFF.

DNA of the CDR3: TGTGCCAGCAGCTTGGCCGGGGGTGGCCAGCCCCAGCATTTT. Protein product: CASSLAGGGQPQHF. The gene calls are TRBV5-5 and TRBJ1-5; maybe TRBD1 (5 bases). Germline CDR1 reads SGHKS; CDR2 reads YYEKEE (reference sequence). V lost 0 bases, J lost 7 bases, and 11 bases lay in between. This CDR3 region has 14 residues.

The CDR3 DNA is TGTGCCAGCATAAGACGGGACACCGGGGAGCTGTTTTTT. Translation gives CASIRRDTGELFF. The chain carries TRBV27 and TRBJ2-2; D is uncertain. This CDR3 region has 13 residues. CDR1 and CDR2 (germline): MNHEY, SMNVEV (reference sequence). V lost 7 bases to trimming and J lost 3 bases, with 9 bases between them.

The CDR3 DNA is TGCAGCGTACAAGAGCCGGGACTGGGACCCAATGAGCAGTTCTTC. Its translation: CSVQEPGLGPNEQFF. The V call is TRBV29-1, the J call TRBJ2-1; D perhaps matches TRBD2 (6 bases). This CDR3 has 15 residues. Trimming removed 6 bases at V and 6 bases at J, with 21 bases between. The germline V gene encodes CDR1 SQVTM and CDR2 ANQGSEA.

J is TRBJ2-7 and V is TRBV13; 8 bases are shared with TRBD2. Per germline, CDR1 PRHDT and CDR2 FYEKMQ (reference sequence). Trimming cost V 5 bases and J 2 bases; bases outside gene matches: 2. The length of the CDR3 is 13 residues. The CDR3 region is CASSREGTYEQYF. The CDR3 region has the DNA TGTGCCAGCAGCCGGGAGGGGACCTACGAGCAGTACTTC.